A selection of T cell receptor beta chains follows, all from one sample in a study of shared clonotypes between healthy human individuals. Some clones are missing from TCRdb's copy, which holds only in-frame ones; the method was immunoSEQ multiplex PCR. Among 2.5 million or so clones listed, just over 90% were seen once. Sequencing used naive CD4+ T cells sorted from blood. The receptors were sampled from a man between 18 and 29 years old in good health. The CDR3 runs from the conserved cysteine through the conserved F or W. D genes are given only for firm matches. Clone sizes are given selectively: once, few, many, or a class where the clone is expanded.

>TRBV5-1|.|TRBJ1-2|.
CASSLEAGEYGYTF
TGCGCCAGCAGCTTGGAGGCAGGGGAGTATGGCTACACCTTC
>TRBV11-2|.|TRBJ2-7|few
CASSLSPYEQYF
TGTGCCAGCAGCTTAAGCCCCTACGAGCAGTACTTC
>TRBV19|.|TRBJ1-4|.
CASSMDPRGEKLFF
TGTGCCAGTAGTATGGACCCCCGGGGGGAAAAACTGTTTTTT
>TRBV2|TRBD1|TRBJ1-5|.
CASRLTGTGDFQPQHF
TGTGCCAGCAGATTAACCGGGACAGGGGATTTTCAGCCCCAGCATTTT
>TRBV6-1|.|TRBJ2-6|.
CASSDHRTAGANVLTF
TGTGCCAGCAGTGACCACAGGACCGCTGGGGCCAACGTCCTGACTTTC
>TRBV11-2|TRBD2|TRBJ2-3|.
CASSLSRTSPDTQYF
TGTGCCAGCAGCTTATCGCGGACTAGCCCAGATACGCAGTATTTT
>TRBV7-2|TRBD2|TRBJ2-7|.
CASSLAGGWDEQYF
TGTGCCAGCAGCTTAGCGGGAGGGTGGGACGAGCAGTACTTC
>TRBV19|TRBD2|TRBJ2-7|.
CASSPTSWRGSDEQYF
TGTGCCAGTAGTCCGACCTCATGGCGGGGGAGCGACGAGCAGTACTTC
>TRBV7-9|.|TRBJ2-7|.
CASSLDGAMTKGF
TGTGCCAGCAGCTTAGATGGGGCGATGACTAAGGGCTTC
>TRBV5-3|TRBD2|TRBJ2-5|.
CARSSGLVQETQYF
TGTGCCAGAAGCTCGGGACTAGTTCAAGAGACCCAGTACTTC
>TRBV6-5|.|TRBJ2-5|.
CASSYSWVGETQYF
TGTGCCAGCAGTTACTCTTGGGTGGGGGAGACCCAGTACTTC
>TRBV4-1|.|TRBJ2-7|.
CASSQLETAPYEQYF
TGCGCCAGCAGCCAATTAGAGACAGCTCCCTACGAGCAGTACTTC
>TRBV7-9|TRBD1|TRBJ2-5|.
CASASGGATGQETQYF
TGTGCCAGCGCCTCAGGGGGCGCGACGGGCCAAGAGACCCAGTACTTC
>TRBV28|.|TRBJ2-5|once
CASSFPGILKTQYF
TGTGCCAGCAGTTTCCCAGGGATTCTGAAGACCCAGTACTTC
>TRBV5-1|.|TRBJ2-1|.
CASSPDRLNEQFF
TGCGCCAGCAGCCCCGACAGGTTGAATGAGCAGTTCTTC
>TRBV7-3|TRBD1|TRBJ1-5|.
CASSLGVRGHQPQHF
TGTGCCAGCAGCTTAGGCGTCAGGGGGCATCAGCCCCAGCATTTT
>TRBV5-1|.|TRBJ1-1|.
CASSLAERRTEAFF
TGCGCCAGCAGCTTGGCGGAGAGACGCACTGAAGCTTTCTTT
>TRBV6-1|.|TRBJ2-5|.
CASGAAGLQETQYF
TGTGCCAGCGGGGCCGCGGGTTTGCAAGAGACCCAGTACTTC
>TRBV7-2|.|TRBJ1-2|.
CASSLGGSSYGYTF
TGTGCCAGCAGCTTAGGAGGTTCGAGCTATGGCTACACCTTC
>TRBV5-1|.|TRBJ1-4|.
CASSLAEGYGEKLFF
TGCGCCAGCAGCTTGGCCGAGGGATACGGTGAAAAACTGTTTTTT
>TRBV11-2|TRBD2|TRBJ2-7|.
CASSFSSGNSYEQYF
TGTGCCAGCAGCTTCTCTAGCGGGAACTCCTACGAGCAGTACTTC
>TRBV11-3|TRBD2|TRBJ2-3|.
CASSLGPLTSSTQYF
TGTGCCAGCAGCTTAGGTCCCCTGACTAGCAGTACGCAGTATTTT
>TRBV30|.|TRBJ1-1|once
CAWGLPLGFRNTEAFF
TGTGCCTGGGGTTTACCTTTAGGGTTTAGGAACACTGAAGCTTTCTTT
>TRBV5-6|TRBD1|TRBJ1-2|once
CASSPGTGGHYGYTF
TGTGCCAGCAGCCCTGGGACAGGGGGCCACTATGGCTACACCTTC
>TRBV7-9|.|TRBJ2-3|.
CASSRPYASGDITRSGEYF
TGTGCCAGCAGTCGGCCCTACGCCTCCGGGGACATAACAAGGTCGGGGGAGTATTTT
>TRBV5-5|.|TRBJ1-4|.
CASSSQGQTPLGEKLFF
TGTGCCAGCAGCTCTCAGGGTCAAACACCTCTCGGGGAAAAACTGTTTTTT
>TRBV5-1|.|TRBJ2-7|.
CASSLDRERYF
TGCGCCAGCAGCTTAGACCGGGAACGGTACTTC
>TRBV18|.|TRBJ1-5|.
CASSLDGNQPQHF
TGTGCCAGCTCACTTGACGGGAATCAGCCCCAGCATTTT
>TRBV5-1|.|TRBJ1-5|once
CASSLGTADNQPQHF
TGCGCCAGCAGCTTGGGTACAGCCGACAATCAGCCCCAGCATTTT
>TRBV15|.|TRBJ2-7|once
CATSRERGEQYF
TGTGCCACCAGCAGAGAACGCGGCGAGCAGTACTTC
>TRBV19|TRBD1|TRBJ1-1|.
CASSPQQGAMGEAFF
TGTGCCAGTAGTCCGCAACAGGGGGCGATGGGTGAAGCTTTCTTT
>TRBV13|.|TRBJ2-3|.
CASSLEATSTDTQYF
TGTGCCAGCAGCTTAGAAGCGACAAGCACAGATACGCAGTATTTT
>TRBV18|.|TRBJ2-3|once
CASSPFGDTQYF
TGTGCCAGCTCACCATTTGGAGATACGCAGTATTTT
>TRBV18|.|TRBJ1-4|.
CASSPRGEFREKLFF
TGTGCCAGCTCACCGCGAGGGGAGTTTCGCGAAAAACTGTTTTTT
>TRBV5-1|.|TRBJ2-1|.
CASSLMPGLTAEQFF
TGCGCCAGCAGTCTGATGCCGGGGCTGACGGCTGAGCAGTTCTTC
>TRBV6-4|.|TRBJ2-3|.
CASSDVGGLNTQYF
TGTGCCAGCAGTGACGTGGGGGGCTTAAATACGCAGTATTTT
>TRBV7-2|TRBD1|TRBJ1-2|.
CASSFRQGAINYGYTF
TGTGCCAGCAGCTTTCGACAGGGGGCGATAAACTATGGCTACACCTTC